These 29 T cell receptor beta chains were all obtained from the same sample, sequenced in a study of shared clonotypes between healthy human individuals. Profiled with immunoSEQ multiplex PCR; TCRdb holds only in-frame clones, not every one. The sample consists of 490,000 or so clones, 65% to 80% of them appearing once. Sequencing was performed on PBMCs. The receptors were sampled from a woman aged 40-49 years in good health. Some clones in this sample may be carry-over from other donors' samples.

The rearrangement joins TRBV6-6 to TRBJ2-5, with TRBD1 identical over 7 bases. The V segment lost 10 bases and the J segment 4 bases; nucleotides outside the gene matches: 9. The CDR3 runs 13 residues. Germline V gene data show CDR1 as MNHNY and CDR2 as SVGAGI (reference sequence). Here the CDR3 reads CATGTASTETQYF. For the CDR3, the DNA is TGTGCCACCGGGACAGCTTCGACAGAGACCCAGTACTTC.

The chain is built from TRBV19 and TRBJ1-3; TRBD1 matches 10 bases. V shed 5 bases, J shed 2 bases, and the junction held 6 bases outside the gene matches. Germline V gene sequence: CDR1 LNHDA, CDR2 SQIVND (reference sequence). The CDR3 contains 16 residues. The CDR3 sequence: CASSAVDRGPGNTIYF. DNA of the CDR3: TGTGCCAGTAGTGCCGTTGACAGGGGGCCTGGAAACACCATATATTTT.

V and J are TRBV9 and TRBJ1-2, with D possibly TRBD1 on 6 matching bases. CDR1 is SGDLS, CDR2 YYNGEE, per germline. The CDR3 totals 16 residues. V lost 4 bases and J 7 bases, leaving 23 bases between the germline ends. As DNA, the CDR3 is TGTGCCAGCAGCCCCTTCAGATGGGGGGGCTCCGGTGGCTACACCTTC. Encoded protein: CASSPFRWGGSGGYTF.

CDR3 coding DNA: TGTGCCTGGACCCGTACCCCGAACACTGAAGCTTTCTTT. Amino acids: CAWTRTPNTEAFF. The rearrangement uses TRBV30 and TRBJ1-1; D unclear. Trimming pared 4 bases from V and 1 base from J, leaving 10 bases between. This CDR3 has 13 residues. Germline values: CDR1 GTSNPN, CDR2 SVGIG (reference sequence).

This clone came up once. This sequence joins TRBV14 and TRBJ1-2; TRBD1 matches at 7 bases. This CDR3 has 15 residues. V lost 1 base, J lost 4 bases, and 6 bases stayed unmatched. The germline CDR1 and CDR2 sequences are SGHDN and FVKESK. Written as DNA, the CDR3 is TGTGCCAGCAGCCAAGCGTTTGGACAGGTCTATGGCTACACCTTC. Translation gives CASSQAFGQVYGYTF.

V usage is TRBV5-1 and J usage is TRBJ2-3, with 12 positions matching TRBD2. Germline CDR1 and CDR2: SGHRS and YFSETQ. The CDR3 has 16 residues. Unmatched junction bases numbered 7, after V lost 4 bases and J lost 4 bases. The CDR3 DNA sequence: TGCGCCAGCAGCCCGATACTAGCGGGAGGCTCAGATACGCAGTATTTT. Protein product: CASSPILAGGSDTQYF.

The V and J genes are TRBV6-5 and TRBJ2-1, with TRBD2 identical over 14 bases. Germline lookup yields CDR1 MNHEY and CDR2 SVGAGI. The CDR3 has 14 residues. V shed 4 bases, J shed 11 bases, and the junction held 4 bases outside the gene matches. CDR3 in DNA: TGTGCCAGCAGTTCCGGACTAGCGGGAGGTCAGCAGTTCTTC. This gives the protein CASSSGLAGGQQFF.

This rearrangement joins TRBV10-1 to TRBJ2-2, with D hard to call. This CDR3 is built from 13 residues. Germline lookup yields CDR1 WNHNN and CDR2 SYGVQD (reference sequence). Trimming pared 7 bases from V and 1 base from J, leaving 7 bases between. CDR3 loop: CASTDGNTGELFF. The CDR3 region has the DNA TGCGCCAGCACGGACGGGAACACCGGGGAGCTGTTTTTT.

This chain links TRBV5-4 with TRBJ1-2, with unresolved D. The germline gives CDR1 SGHNT, CDR2 YYREEE (reference sequence). The CDR3 has 12 residues. The germline V and J ends were trimmed by 0 bases and 7 bases, with 7 bases remaining between them. CDR3 sequence (DNA): TGTGCCAGCAGCTTGGAGGGTTTTGGCTACACCTTC. This encodes CASSLEGFGYTF.

The rearrangement links TRBV20-1 to TRBJ1-4; D gene unclear. This CDR3 spans 11 amino acids. Trimming removed 3 bases from V and 8 bases from J, with 7 bases in between. Per germline, CDR1 DFQATT and CDR2 SNEGSKA (reference sequence). CDR3 in amino acids: CSASGVEKLFF. CDR3 coding DNA: TGCAGTGCTAGTGGGGTCGAAAAACTGTTTTTT.

This chain joins TRBV5-1 and TRBJ2-1, with 14 bases identical to TRBD2. The CDR3 consists of 16 residues. Per the germline V gene, CDR1 is SGHRS and CDR2 is YFSETQ. The V segment lost 6 bases and the J segment 4 bases; nucleotides outside the gene matches: 6. CDR3 amino acids: CASTTGLAGGYNEQFF. The DNA for the CDR3 is TGCGCCAGCACCACAGGACTAGCGGGAGGTTACAATGAGCAGTTCTTC.

The V call is TRBV28, the J call TRBJ2-7; the match to TRBD2 covers 13 bases. V shed 1 base and J 0 bases; nucleotides not matched to a gene: 18. Germline V gene lookup returns CDR1 MDHEN and CDR2 SYDVKM. The CDR3 length is 22 residues. This CDR3 reads CASSLFGLLGTSGKRSSYEQYF. DNA for the CDR3: TGTGCCAGCAGTTTATTCGGCCTTCTCGGGACTAGCGGGAAGAGGAGCTCCTACGAGCAGTACTTC.

This clone came up once. The V and J genes are TRBV29-1 and TRBJ2-2; TRBD2 matches 9 bases. Unmatched junction bases numbered 5, after V lost 3 bases and J lost 6 bases. CDR3 length: 14 amino acids. CDR1 is SQVTM, CDR2 ANQGSEA, per germline. CDR3 residues: CSVDRREGPGELFF. As DNA, the CDR3 is TGCAGCGTTGACAGGCGGGAGGGCCCCGGGGAGCTGTTTTTT.

J is TRBJ2-3 and V is TRBV30; D not certain. This CDR3 spans 13 amino acids. Trimming left V 3 bases short and J 0 bases short, with 7 bases between. Germline V lookup: CDR1 GTSNPN, CDR2 SVGIG (reference sequence). The CDR3 nucleotides are TGTGCCTGGAGCTGGCCTAGCACAGATACGCAGTATTTT. It encodes CAWSWPSTDTQYF.

V is TRBV10-3 and J is TRBJ2-2, with D possibly matching TRBD1 (5 bases). V was clipped by 4 bases and J by 5 bases, with 8 bases between them. The CDR3 has 13 residues. Germline V CDR1 and CDR2: ENHRY, SYGVKD. Here the CDR3 reads CAISGQLTGELFF. The CDR3 region has the DNA TGTGCCATCAGTGGACAGTTGACCGGGGAGCTGTTTTTT.

The chain employs TRBV5-1 and TRBJ2-1, with TRBD2 matching 15 bases. The CDR3 runs to 16 residues. Losses at the gene ends were 4 bases for V and 9 bases for J; bases not matched to a gene: 8. CDR1 and CDR2 from the germline V gene are SGHRS and YFSETQ. DNA for the CDR3: TGCGCCAGCAGCCCCCTGGGACTAGCGGGAGGCGGTGAGCAGTTCTTC. The encoded protein is CASSPLGLAGGGEQFF.

In this sample, this clone turned up a few times. The V and J genes are TRBV28 and TRBJ2-1, with D uncertain. Germline CDR1 MDHEN, CDR2 SYDVKM. This CDR3 has 13 amino acids. The ends were cut back, 4 bases at V and 6 bases at J, with 10 bases in the middle. The CDR3 is CASSWRFLNEQFF. DNA for the CDR3: TGTGCCAGCAGTTGGCGGTTTCTCAATGAGCAGTTCTTC.

The chain is built from TRBV2 and TRBJ2-7; D gene ambiguous. CDR1 and CDR2 from the germline V gene are SNHLY and FYNNEI. The length of the CDR3 is 14 residues. The V gene lost 2 bases and the J gene lost 1 base, with 9 bases spanning the gap. CDR3 amino acids: CASSESARSYEQYF. The CDR3 DNA sequence: TGTGCCAGCAGTGAATCAGCCAGATCCTACGAGCAGTACTTC.

The rearrangement uses TRBV19 and TRBJ1-4; 8 bases align to TRBD1. The CDR3 spans 17 residues. The trim removed 7 bases at V and 2 bases at J, leaving 12 bases unmatched. The germline V gene has CDR1 LNHDA and CDR2 SQIVND (reference sequence). The CDR3 sequence is CASTQRAWTGTNEKLFF. In DNA form, the CDR3 reads TGTGCCAGTACCCAGCGGGCTTGGACAGGGACTAATGAAAAACTGTTTTTT. Using reference TRBV19 and TRBJ1-4 for the parts outside the CDR3, the full variable domain is DGGITQSPKYLFRKEGQNVTLSCEQNLNHDAMYWYRQDPGQGLRLIYYSQIVNDFQKGDIAEGYSVSREKKESFPLTVTSAQKNPTAFYLCASTQRAWTGTNEKLFFGSGTQLSVL.

The chain uses TRBV19 and TRBJ2-6; 7 nucleotides agree with TRBD1. The CDR3 spans 15 residues. Germline lookup yields CDR1 LNHDA and CDR2 SQIVND (reference sequence). The J segment lost 0 bases and the V segment lost 7 bases, leaving 3 bases of the junction unmatched. CDR3 DNA: TGTGCCAGTAAGGGACAGCCCTCTGGGGCCAACGTCCTGACTTTC. Amino acids: CASKGQPSGANVLTF.

CDR3 in DNA: TGTGCCAGCAGTGAAGCGTTAGCTAGCGGGAGAAGAAAAGAGACCCAGTACTTC. Translation gives CASSEALASGRRKETQYF. This rearrangement joins TRBV6-1 to TRBJ2-5; the match to TRBD2 covers 10 bases. CDR3 length equals 18 residues. Germline assignment: CDR1 MNHNS and CDR2 SASEGT. V lost 0 bases to trimming and J lost 3 bases; unmatched junction nucleotides: 10.

On this clone itself: A read error likely explains this, since a far larger clone differs by one base. The CDR3 is CASSELDFSGANVPTF. The CDR3 nucleotides are TGTGCCAGCAGTGAATTGGACTTCTCTGGGGCCAACGTCCCGACTTTC. The chain uses TRBV6-1 and TRBJ2-6, with D perhaps being TRBD1 or TRBD2 (5 bases each). CDR3 length: 16 amino acids. Germline CDR1 MNHNS, CDR2 SASEGT.

This clone was counted many times. The chain couples TRBV6-6 to TRBJ2-1, with TRBD1 matching over 7 bases. V trimming: 1 base; J trimming: 6 bases; junction bases outside the gene matches: 3. The CDR3 runs to 14 residues. The germline V gene has CDR1 MNHNY and CDR2 SVGAGI (reference sequence). The CDR3 DNA is TGTGCCAGCAGTTACTGGGGACAGACCAATGAGCAGTTCTTC. This sequence encodes CASSYWGQTNEQFF.

The J gene is TRBJ1-1, the V gene TRBV7-2; no clear D gene. Germline V gene lookup returns CDR1 SGHTA and CDR2 FQGNSA. Between the trimmed V and J ends, which lost 2 bases and 5 bases, there was a span of 12 bases. The CDR3 contains 14 residues. The DNA for the CDR3 is TGTGCCAGCAGCTTAAGAAACCGGGGTACTGAAGCTTTCTTT. Residues: CASSLRNRGTEAFF.

The J gene is TRBJ2-7, the V gene TRBV9; D unresolved. CDR3 length equals 14 residues. V shed 4 bases and J shed 0 bases, with 11 bases lying between them. The germline V gene encodes CDR1 SGDLS and CDR2 YYNGEE. The CDR3: CASSPPGFSYEQYF. For the CDR3, the DNA is TGTGCCAGCAGCCCCCCCGGGTTCTCCTACGAGCAGTACTTC. The entire variable domain, with the rest obtained from reference TRBV9 and TRBJ2-7, is as follows: DSGVTQTPKHLITATGQRVTLRCSPRSGDLSVYWYQQSLDQGLQFLIQYYNGEERAKGNILERFSAQQFPDLHSELNLSSLELGDSALYFCASSPPGFSYEQYFGPGTRLTVT.

This chain links TRBV5-5 with TRBJ1-5; D remains ambiguous. CDR1 and CDR2 (germline): SGHKS, YYEKEE (reference sequence). The CDR3 is 18 residues long. V was pared by 0 bases and J by 3 bases, with 19 bases between. The chain's CDR3 is CASSLGLNRPGFNQPQHF. In nucleotides, the CDR3 is TGTGCCAGCAGCTTGGGACTCAACCGGCCGGGCTTCAATCAGCCCCAGCATTTT.

The table lists this clone with a count of one. The sample holds other DNA sequences that translate to the same CDR3. J is TRBJ1-3 and V is TRBV30; D unclear. Germline CDR1 GTSNPN, CDR2 SVGIG (reference sequence). Deletions cut 0 bases from V and 0 bases from J, with 3 bases between. The CDR3 runs to 13 residues. The CDR3 sequence is CAWSVSSGNTIYF. CDR3 in DNA: TGTGCCTGGAGTGTATCCTCTGGAAACACCATATATTTT.

This clone is a singleton in its sample. This rearrangement joins TRBV6-1 to TRBJ2-5; 9 nucleotides match TRBD2. Trimming at V came to 7 bases and at J to 1 base, leaving 7 bases not matched to a gene. CDR3 length: 15 amino acids. Germline CDR1 reads MNHNS; CDR2 reads SASEGT. CDR3 in DNA: TGTGCCAGCACTTTAGCGGGAGAATTCCAAGAGACCCAGTACTTC. Translated, it gives CASTLAGEFQETQYF.

The gene calls are TRBV4-2 and TRBJ2-2; D is uncertain. Per germline, CDR1 LGHNA and CDR2 YNFKEQ. V was pared by 6 bases and J by 0 bases, with 26 bases between. This CDR3 is built from 20 residues. CDR3 bases: TGTGCCAGCAGTCCAACTCCCCTGTGGACGAGCAAATCGAACACCGGGGAGCTGTTTTTT. Amino acids: CASSPTPLWTSKSNTGELFF.